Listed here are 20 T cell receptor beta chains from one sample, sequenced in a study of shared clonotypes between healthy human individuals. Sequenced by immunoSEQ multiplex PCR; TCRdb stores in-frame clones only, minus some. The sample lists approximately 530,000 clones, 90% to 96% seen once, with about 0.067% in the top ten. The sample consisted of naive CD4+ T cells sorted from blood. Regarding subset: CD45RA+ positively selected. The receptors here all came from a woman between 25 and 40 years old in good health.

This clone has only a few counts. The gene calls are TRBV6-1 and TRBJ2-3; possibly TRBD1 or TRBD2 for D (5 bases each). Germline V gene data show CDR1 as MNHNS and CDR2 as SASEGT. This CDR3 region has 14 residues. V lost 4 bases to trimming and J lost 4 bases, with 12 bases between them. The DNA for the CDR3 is TGTGCCAGCAGTGCTCCAGGGAGTGCAGATACGCAGTATTTT. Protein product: CASSAPGSADTQYF.

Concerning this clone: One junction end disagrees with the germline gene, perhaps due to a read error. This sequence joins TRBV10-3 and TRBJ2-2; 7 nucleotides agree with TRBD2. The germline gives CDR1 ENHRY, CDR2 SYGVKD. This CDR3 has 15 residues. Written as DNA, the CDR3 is TGTGCCATCAGTGGGGAGGGTGGCGGCTCCGGGGGGCTGTTTTTT. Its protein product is CAISGEGGGSGGLFF.

The CDR3 bases are TGCGCCAGCAGCTTGACCGGGGCTGCTGAAGCTTTCTTT. Its protein is CASSLTGAAEAFF. V gene TRBV5-1 combines with J gene TRBJ1-1, with TRBD1 as a possible D gene (5 bases). The germline V gene has CDR1 SGHRS and CDR2 YFSETQ. V lost 1 base and J 6 bases, leaving 10 bases between the germline ends. CDR3 length: 13 residues. Looking up the rest from reference TRBV5-1 and TRBJ1-1 gives the full variable domain: KAGVTQTPRYLIKTRGQQVTLSCSPISGHRSVSWYQQTPGQGLQFLFEYFSETQRNKGNFPGRFSGRQFSNSRSEMNVSTLELGDSALYLCASSLTGAAEAFFGQGTRLTVV.

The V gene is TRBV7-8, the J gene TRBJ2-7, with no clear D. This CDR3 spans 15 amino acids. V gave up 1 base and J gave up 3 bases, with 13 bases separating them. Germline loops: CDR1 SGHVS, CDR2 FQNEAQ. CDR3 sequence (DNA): TGTGCCAGCAGCTTAGATTACTCTGCCCACTACGAGCAGTACTTC. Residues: CASSLDYSAHYEQYF.

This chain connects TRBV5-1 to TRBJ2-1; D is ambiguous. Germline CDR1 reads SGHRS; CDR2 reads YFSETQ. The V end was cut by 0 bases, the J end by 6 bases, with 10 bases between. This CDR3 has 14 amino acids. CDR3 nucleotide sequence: TGCGCCAGCAGCTTGGTCCTAATGGGCAATGAGCAGTTCTTC. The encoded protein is CASSLVLMGNEQFF.

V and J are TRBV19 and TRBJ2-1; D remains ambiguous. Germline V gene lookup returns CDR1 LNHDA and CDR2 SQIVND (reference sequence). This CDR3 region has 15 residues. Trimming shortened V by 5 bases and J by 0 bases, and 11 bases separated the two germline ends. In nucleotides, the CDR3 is TGTGCCAGTAGTTTCGACTCTAGCTCCTACAATGAGCAGTTCTTC. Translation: CASSFDSSSYNEQFF. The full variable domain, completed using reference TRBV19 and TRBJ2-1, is DGGITQSPKYLFRKEGQNVTLSCEQNLNHDAMYWYRQDPGQGLRLIYYSQIVNDFQKGDIAEGYSVSREKKESFPLTVTSAQKNPTAFYLCASSFDSSSYNEQFFGPGTRLTVL.

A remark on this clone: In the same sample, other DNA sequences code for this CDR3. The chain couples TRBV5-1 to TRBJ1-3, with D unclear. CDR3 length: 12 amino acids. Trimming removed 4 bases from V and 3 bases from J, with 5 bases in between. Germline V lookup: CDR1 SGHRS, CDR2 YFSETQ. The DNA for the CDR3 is TGCGCCAGCAGCCCAGATGGAAACACCATATATTTT. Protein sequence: CASSPDGNTIYF.

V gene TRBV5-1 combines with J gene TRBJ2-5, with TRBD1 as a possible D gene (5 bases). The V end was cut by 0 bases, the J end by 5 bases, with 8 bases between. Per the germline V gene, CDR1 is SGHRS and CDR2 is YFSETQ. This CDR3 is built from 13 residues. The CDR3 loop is CASSLGQTETQYF. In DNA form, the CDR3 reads TGCGCCAGCAGCTTGGGACAGACGGAGACCCAGTACTTC.

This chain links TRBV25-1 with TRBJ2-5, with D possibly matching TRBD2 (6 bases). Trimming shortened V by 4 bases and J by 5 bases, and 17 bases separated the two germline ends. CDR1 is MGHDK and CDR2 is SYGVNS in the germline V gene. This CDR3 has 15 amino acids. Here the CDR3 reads CASSGRAHRGETQYF. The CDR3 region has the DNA TGTGCCAGCAGTGGGAGGGCCCACCGGGGGGAGACCCAGTACTTC.

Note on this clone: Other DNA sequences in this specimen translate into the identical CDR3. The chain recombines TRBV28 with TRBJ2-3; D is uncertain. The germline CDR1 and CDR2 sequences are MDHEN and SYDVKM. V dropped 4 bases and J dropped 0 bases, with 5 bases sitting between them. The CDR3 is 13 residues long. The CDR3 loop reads CASSSPSTDTQYF. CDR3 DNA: TGTGCCAGCAGTTCGCCTAGCACAGATACGCAGTATTTT.

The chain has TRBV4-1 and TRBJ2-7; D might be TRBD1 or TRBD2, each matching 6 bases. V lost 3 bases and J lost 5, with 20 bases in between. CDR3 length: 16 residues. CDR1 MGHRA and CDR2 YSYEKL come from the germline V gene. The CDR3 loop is CASSQALVGGGNEQYF. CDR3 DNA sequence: TGCGCCAGCAGCCAGGCATTGGTGGGGGGCGGGAACGAGCAGTACTTC.

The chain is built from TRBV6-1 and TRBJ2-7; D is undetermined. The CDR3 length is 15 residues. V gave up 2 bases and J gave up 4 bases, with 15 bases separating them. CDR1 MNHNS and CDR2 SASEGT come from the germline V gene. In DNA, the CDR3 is TGTGCCAGCAGTGAAAGGGCGAAGGCCCCGTACGAGCAGTACTTC. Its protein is CASSERAKAPYEQYF.

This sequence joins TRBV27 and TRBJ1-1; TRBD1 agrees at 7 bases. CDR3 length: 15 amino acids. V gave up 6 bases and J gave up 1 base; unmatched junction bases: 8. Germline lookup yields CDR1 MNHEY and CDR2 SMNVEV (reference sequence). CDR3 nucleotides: TGTGCCAGCAGGTCAGAGGGGGCGGCGAACACTGAAGCTTTCTTT. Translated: CASRSEGAANTEAFF.

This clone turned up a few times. The CDR3 sequence: CASSYSQGGQPQHF. The CDR3 nucleotides are TGTGCCAGCAGTTACTCACAGGGAGGGCAGCCCCAGCATTTT. The gene calls are TRBV6-5 and TRBJ1-5, with D possibly matching TRBD1 (6 bases). The V and J ends lost 0 bases and 7 bases respectively, with 10 bases between them. This CDR3 comprises 14 residues. The germline gives CDR1 MNHEY, CDR2 SVGAGI.

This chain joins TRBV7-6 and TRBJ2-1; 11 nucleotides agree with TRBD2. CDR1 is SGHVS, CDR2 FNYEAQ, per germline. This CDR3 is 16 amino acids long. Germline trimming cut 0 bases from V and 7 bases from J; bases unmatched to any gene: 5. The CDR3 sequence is CASSLAPLAGVNEQFF. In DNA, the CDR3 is TGTGCCAGCAGCTTAGCCCCACTAGCGGGAGTTAATGAGCAGTTCTTC.

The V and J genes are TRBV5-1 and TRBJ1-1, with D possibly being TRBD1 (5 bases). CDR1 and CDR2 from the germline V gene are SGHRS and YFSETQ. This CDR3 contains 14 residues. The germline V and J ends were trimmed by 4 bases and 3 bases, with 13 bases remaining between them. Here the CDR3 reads CASSVAGFYTEAFF. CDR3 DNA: TGCGCCAGCAGCGTGGCAGGGTTTTACACTGAAGCTTTCTTT.

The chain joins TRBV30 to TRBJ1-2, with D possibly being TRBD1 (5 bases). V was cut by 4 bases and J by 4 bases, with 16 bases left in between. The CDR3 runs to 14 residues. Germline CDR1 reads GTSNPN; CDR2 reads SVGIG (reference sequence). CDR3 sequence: CAWTMGTGSYGYTF. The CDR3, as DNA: TGTGCCTGGACAATGGGGACGGGAAGCTATGGCTACACCTTC.

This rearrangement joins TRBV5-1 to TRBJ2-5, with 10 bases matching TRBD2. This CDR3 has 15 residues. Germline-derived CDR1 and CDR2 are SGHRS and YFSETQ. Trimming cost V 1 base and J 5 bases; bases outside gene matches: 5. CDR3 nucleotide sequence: TGCGCCAGCAGCTTGTTCCTAGCGGGAGACGAGACCCAGTACTTC. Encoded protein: CASSLFLAGDETQYF.

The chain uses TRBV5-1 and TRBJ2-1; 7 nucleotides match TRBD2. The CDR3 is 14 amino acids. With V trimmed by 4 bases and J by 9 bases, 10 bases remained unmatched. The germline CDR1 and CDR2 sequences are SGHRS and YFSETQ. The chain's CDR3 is CASSPGLEEAEQFF. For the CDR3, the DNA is TGCGCCAGCAGCCCAGGACTAGAAGAGGCTGAGCAGTTCTTC.

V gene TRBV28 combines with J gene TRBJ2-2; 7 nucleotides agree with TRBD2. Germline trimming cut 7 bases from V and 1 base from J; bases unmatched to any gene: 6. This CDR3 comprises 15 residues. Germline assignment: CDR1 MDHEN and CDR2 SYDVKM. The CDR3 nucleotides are TGTGCCAGCACACCGGGACTAATGAACACCGGGGAGCTGTTTTTT. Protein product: CASTPGLMNTGELFF.